The 12 T cell receptor beta chains below all came from one sample that was sequenced in a study of patients and donors after allogeneic stem cell transplantation. TCRdb independently ran MiXCR on the RT-PCR reads; one entry per CDR3 protein. Of hundreds of thousands of distinct CDR3 sequences in the sample, approximately 16% are singletons; the top ten hold 7.2%. Specimen: blood, either unsorted or a sorted T cell fraction (not recorded which). The receptors were gathered from a human donor who was either an allogeneic HSCT recipient or a stem cell or donor lymphocyte infusion donor (not recorded which). It is not recorded whose cells these are; they may come from a transplant donor.

This clonotype was counted many times. The chain has TRBV10-3 and TRBJ1-5, with D maybe TRBD1 (5 bases). CDR1 and CDR2 (germline): ENHRY, SYGVKD. The CDR3 is 15 amino acids. Trimming left V 2 bases short and J 6 bases short, with 14 bases between. In DNA form, the CDR3 reads TGTGCCATCAGTGAGAGGACAACCATCGGTCAGCCCCAGCATTTT. It translates to CAISERTTIGQPQHF.

This clonotype was observed at least ten times. This rearrangement joins TRBV5-1 to TRBJ1-3; D remains unclear. The ends were cut back, 0 bases at V and 6 bases at J, with 7 bases in the middle. The CDR3 spans 13 residues. CDR1 SGHRS and CDR2 YFSETQ come from the germline V gene. The CDR3 loop is CASSLDQENTIYF. The CDR3 DNA reads as TGCGCCAGCAGCTTGGATCAGGAAAACACCATATATTTT.

This clonotype has more than one count but fewer than ten. The chain combines TRBV3-1 with TRBJ2-2; D may correspond to TRBD1 or TRBD2 (5 bases each). CDR1 and CDR2 from the germline V gene are LGHDT and YNNKEL (reference sequence). With 2 bases removed from V and 1 base from J, the gap between germline ends came to 11 bases. The CDR3 extends over 16 amino acids. The CDR3 loop reads CASSQSGTVNTGELFF. CDR3 DNA sequence: TGTGCCAGCAGCCAATCCGGGACGGTGAACACCGGGGAGCTGTTTTTT.

This clonotype has more than one count but fewer than ten. The rearrangement links TRBV29-1 to TRBJ2-2; D not resolved. CDR1 is SQVTM, CDR2 ANQGSEA, per germline. Between the trimmed V and J ends, which lost 1 base and 5 bases, there was a span of 5 bases. The CDR3 sequence is 12 residues long. The chain's CDR3 is CSVEGETGELFF. The CDR3 DNA is TGCAGCGTTGAAGGAGAGACCGGGGAGCTGTTTTTT.

This chain connects TRBV28 to TRBJ2-1; D is undetermined. The CDR3 extends over 13 amino acids. V gave up 5 bases and J gave up 4 bases, with 9 bases separating them. Germline CDR1 and CDR2: MDHEN and SYDVKM. CDR3 DNA sequence: TGTGCCAGCAGTCTGCCAAATTACAATGAGCAGTTCTTC. Its translation: CASSLPNYNEQFF. Combining the CDR3 with reference TRBV28 and TRBJ2-1 gives the whole variable domain DVKVTQSSRYLVKRTGEKVFLECVQDMDHENMFWYRQDPGLGLRLIYFSYDVKMKEKGDIPEGYSVSREKKERFSLILESASTNQTSMYLCASSLPNYNEQFFGPGTRLTVL.

The chain is built from TRBV2 and TRBJ1-4; D gene ambiguous. V lost 8 bases and J 8 bases, leaving 18 bases between the germline ends. The CDR3 runs to 14 residues. Germline values: CDR1 SNHLY, CDR2 FYNNEI. CDR3 sequence: CASLPSPLGEKLFF. In nucleotides, the CDR3 is TGTGCCAGCCTGCCGTCCCCCCTAGGGGAAAAACTGTTTTTT.

This clonotype has more than one count but fewer than ten. The chain carries TRBV20-1 and TRBJ1-2, with TRBD1 as a possible D gene (5 bases). Trimming pared 0 bases from V and 4 bases from J, leaving 9 bases between. Germline V gives CDR1 DFQATT, CDR2 SNEGSKA (reference sequence). The CDR3 has 13 residues. The CDR3 nucleotides are TGCAGTGCTAGAGACCAAGGGACCTATGGCTACACCTTC. This encodes CSARDQGTYGYTF.

The table lists this clonotype with many counts. The junction and the germline gene differ at one end; a read error may be behind it. The chain has TRBV4-1 and TRBJ2-5, with D possibly being TRBD2 (5 bases). There are 15 residues in the CDR3. Looked up from germline, CDR1 is MGHRA and CDR2 is YSYEKL. The chain's CDR3 is CASSQEGSYQGTQYF. The DNA of the CDR3 is TGCGCCAGCAGCCAAGAGGGGAGTTACCAAGGGACCCAGTACTTC.

The chain has TRBV4-3 and TRBJ2-3, with a possible D match to TRBD2 (5 bases). The germline CDR1 and CDR2 sequences are LGHNA and YSLEER. Trimming took 0 bases from V and 0 from J, leaving 16 bases between them. This CDR3 is 18 amino acids long. CDR3 amino acids: CASSQDPPAVPSTDTQYF. The DNA for the CDR3 is TGCGCCAGCAGCCAAGATCCACCAGCGGTGCCTAGCACAGATACGCAGTATTTT.

J is TRBJ1-1 and V is TRBV29-1; 10 bases match TRBD1. Germline V gives CDR1 SQVTM, CDR2 ANQGSEA. This CDR3 spans 15 amino acids. Trimming took 0 bases from V and 1 from J; bases not matched to a gene: 2. This CDR3 reads CSVEDGDRGNTEAFF. CDR3 nucleotide sequence: TGCAGCGTTGAAGATGGGGACAGGGGGAACACTGAAGCTTTCTTT.

The chain combines TRBV9 with TRBJ2-3; D is undetermined. Germline loops: CDR1 SGDLS, CDR2 YYNGEE. CDR3 length: 13 residues. Trimming shortened V by 5 bases and J by 8 bases, and 15 bases separated the two germline ends. CDR3 in DNA: TGTGCCAGCAGAGCCCGAGGTAGCAGTACGCAGTATTTT. Its protein product is CASRARGSSTQYF. The variable domain in full, completed from reference TRBV9 and TRBJ2-3, reads DSGVTQTPKHLITATGQRVTLRCSPRSGDLSVYWYQQSLDQGLQFLIQYYNGEERAKGNILERFSAQQFPDLHSELNLSSLELGDSALYFCASRARGSSTQYFGPGTRLTVL.

This clonotype was counted at least ten times. Mismatch with germline at one junction end may stem from a read error. The J gene is TRBJ2-3, the V gene TRBV4-3, with D tentatively TRBD1 or TRBD2 (5 bases each). This CDR3 contains 15 residues. The germline CDR1 and CDR2 sequences are LGHNA and YSLEER. The CDR3: CASSQRGGSTDTQYF. CDR3 nucleotide sequence: TGTGCCAGCAGCCAACGGGGCGGGAGCACAGATACGCAGTATTTT.